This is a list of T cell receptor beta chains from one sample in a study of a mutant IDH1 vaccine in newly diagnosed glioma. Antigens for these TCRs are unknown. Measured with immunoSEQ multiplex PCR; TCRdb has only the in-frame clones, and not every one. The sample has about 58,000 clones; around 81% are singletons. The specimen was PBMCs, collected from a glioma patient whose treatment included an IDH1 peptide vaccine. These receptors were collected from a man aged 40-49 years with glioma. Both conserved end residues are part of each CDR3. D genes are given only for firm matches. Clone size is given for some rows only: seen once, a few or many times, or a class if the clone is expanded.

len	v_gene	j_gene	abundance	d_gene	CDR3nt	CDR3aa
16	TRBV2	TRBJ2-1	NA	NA	TGTGCCAGCAGTGAAAAGGGGCGGGTAGGGTACGGGGAGCAGTTCTTC	CASSEKGRVGYGEQFF
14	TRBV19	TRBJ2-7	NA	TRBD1	TGTGCCAGTAGTTACCGACAGGGTTCCTACGAGCAGTACTTC	CASSYRQGSYEQYF
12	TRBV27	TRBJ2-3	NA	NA	TGTGCCAGCAGTGTTCTAGCAGATACGCAGTATTTT	CASSVLADTQYF
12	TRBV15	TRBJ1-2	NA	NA	TGTGCCACCAGCGACCCCCCGGTGGGCTACACCTTC	CATSDPPVGYTF
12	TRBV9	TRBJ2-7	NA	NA	TGTGCCAGCAGCGTAGACGGATACGAGCAGTACTTC	CASSVDGYEQYF
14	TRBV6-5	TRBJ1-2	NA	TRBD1	TGTGCCAGCAGTCCCGGGACAGGGAACTATGGCTACACCTTC	CASSPGTGNYGYTF
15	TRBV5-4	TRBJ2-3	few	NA	TGTGCCAGCAGCTTGGACAGGAGGGGCACAGATACGCAGTATTTT	CASSLDRRGTDTQYF
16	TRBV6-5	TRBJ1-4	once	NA	TGTGCCAGCAGTTACAGCGGGCCAGCAACTAATGAAAAACTGTTTTTT	CASSYSGPATNEKLFF
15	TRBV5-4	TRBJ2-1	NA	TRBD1	TGTGCCAGCAGCGAGGGACAGGGGGTATACGATGAGCAGTTCTTC	CASSEGQGVYDEQFF
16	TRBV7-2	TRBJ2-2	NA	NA	TGTGCCAGCAGTATAGGAACAGGGCCGAACACCGGGGAGCTGTTTTTT	CASSIGTGPNTGELFF
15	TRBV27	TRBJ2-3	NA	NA	TGTGCCAGCACCGACACAGGGATGGCTTACGATACGCAGTATTTT	CASTDTGMAYDTQYF